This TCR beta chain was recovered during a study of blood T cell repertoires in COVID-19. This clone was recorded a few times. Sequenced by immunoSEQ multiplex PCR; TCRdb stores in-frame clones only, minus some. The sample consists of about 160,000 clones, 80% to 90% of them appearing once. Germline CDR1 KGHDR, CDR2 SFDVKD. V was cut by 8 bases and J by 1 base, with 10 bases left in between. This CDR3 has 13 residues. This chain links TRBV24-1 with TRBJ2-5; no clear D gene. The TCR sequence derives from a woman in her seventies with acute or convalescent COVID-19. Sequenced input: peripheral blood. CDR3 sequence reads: CATMASLQETQYF. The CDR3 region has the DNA TGTGCCACCATGGCATCGCTCCAAGAGACCCAGTACTTC.